One and the same sample provided the 32 T cell receptor beta chains below, sequenced in a study of shared clonotypes between healthy human individuals. Some clones are missing from TCRdb's copy, which holds only in-frame ones; the method was immunoSEQ multiplex PCR. The profile covers about 460,000 clones, with 70% to 80% appearing a single time and 12% taken by the ten largest. The source material was PBMCs. These receptor sequences come from a woman in her forties in good health. Some clones in this sample may be carry-over from other donors' samples.

This chain uses TRBV29-1 with TRBJ2-2; a weak D match, TRBD1 (5 bases). Trimming took 2 bases from V and 3 from J, leaving 7 bases between them. The germline gives CDR1 SQVTM, CDR2 ANQGSEA. The CDR3 has 13 amino acids. The chain's CDR3 is CSVEKGYTGELFF. CDR3 bases: TGCAGCGTTGAAAAGGGGTACACCGGGGAGCTGTTTTTT.

The genes are TRBV28 and TRBJ2-2; no reliable D call. Germline V gene sequence: CDR1 MDHEN, CDR2 SYDVKM. V was clipped by 4 bases and J by 4 bases, with 7 bases between them. CDR3 size: 13 residues. In DNA, the CDR3 is TGTGCCAGCAGTTCTTTTTCCACCGGGGAGCTGTTTTTT. Protein: CASSSFSTGELFF.

V and J are TRBV18 and TRBJ1-1; no clear D gene. The CDR3 contains 15 residues. The ends were cut back, 0 bases at V and 1 base at J, with 9 bases in the middle. CDR1 is KGHSH, CDR2 LQKENI, per germline. CDR3 in DNA: TGTGCCAGCTCACCACCGTATAACAGGAACACTGAAGCTTTCTTT. It codes for CASSPPYNRNTEAFF.

CDR3 sequence reads: CASSESRSGEQFF. The CDR3 bases are TGTGCCAGCAGCGAATCCAGGTCGGGTGAGCAGTTCTTC. The chain links TRBV11-2 to TRBJ2-1; D remains ambiguous. The CDR3 runs 13 residues. The V and J ends lost 5 bases and 9 bases respectively, with 14 bases between them. Germline-derived CDR1 and CDR2 are SGHAT and FQNNGV.

The chain combines TRBV27 with TRBJ2-6; no clear D gene. Trimming took 0 bases from V and 4 from J, leaving 4 bases between them. Germline CDR1 and CDR2: MNHEY and SMNVEV (reference sequence). CDR3 length equals 14 residues. The CDR3 DNA sequence: TGTGCCAGCAGTTTATCGACCGGGGCCAACGTCCTGACTTTC. This encodes CASSLSTGANVLTF.

The V gene is TRBV2, the J gene TRBJ2-1; possible D gene TRBD1, 6 bases. Trimming cost V 6 bases and J 8 bases, with 17 bases left between them. Per germline, CDR1 SNHLY and CDR2 FYNNEI. The CDR3 contains 14 residues. CDR3 residues: CASRTPQRGYEQFF. DNA of the CDR3: TGTGCCAGCAGGACCCCCCAGAGGGGGTATGAGCAGTTCTTC. The whole variable domain, filled in from reference TRBV2 and TRBJ2-1, reads EPEVTQTPSHQVTQMGQEVILRCVPISNHLYFYWYRQILGQKVEFLVSFYNNEISEKSEIFDDQFSVERPDGSNFTLKIRSTKLEDSAMYFCASRTPQRGYEQFFGPGTRLTVL.

The chain recombines TRBV2 with TRBJ1-5; no reliable D call. CDR1 is SNHLY, CDR2 FYNNEI, per germline. This CDR3 region has 11 residues. Trimming shortened V by 6 bases and J by 14 bases, and 14 bases separated the two germline ends. CDR3 DNA sequence: TGTGCCAGCAGGATTGGTACGGTCGAGCATTTT. Encoded protein: CASRIGTVEHF.

Regarding this clone: The junction and the germline gene differ at one end; a read error may be behind it. The chain is built from TRBV15 and TRBJ1-5, with 8 bases identical to TRBD1. This CDR3 spans 13 amino acids. The germline V gene has CDR1 LNHNV and CDR2 YYDKDF (reference sequence). The CDR3 DNA follows: TGTGCCACCAGCAGAGAAGGGGACAGGTCCCTACTTTTT. Translating it yields CATSREGDRSLLF.

As concerns this clone: A far larger clone is one nucleotide away, so this likely arose from a read error. The V and J genes are TRBV28 and TRBJ2-5, with D perhaps TRBD2 (6 bases). The CDR3 contains 13 residues. Germline V lookup: CDR1 MDHEN, CDR2 SYDVKM. CDR3 in DNA: TGTGCCAGCAGTCGGGACTCCCAAGAGGCCCAGTACTTC. Translating it yields CASSRDSQEAQYF.

This clone has just a few counts. The J gene is TRBJ1-5, the V gene TRBV5-1; D not certain. CDR3 length equals 13 residues. The germline V gene encodes CDR1 SGHRS and CDR2 YFSETQ. Trimming stripped 4 bases from V and 4 bases from J, with 9 bases between. The CDR3 region is CASSKTLNQPQHF. Here the CDR3 DNA reads TGCGCCAGCAGCAAGACACTGAATCAGCCCCAGCATTTT. The entire variable domain, with the rest obtained from reference TRBV5-1 and TRBJ1-5, is as follows: KAGVTQTPRYLIKTRGQQVTLSCSPISGHRSVSWYQQTPGQGLQFLFEYFSETQRNKGNFPGRFSGRQFSNSRSEMNVSTLELGDSALYLCASSKTLNQPQHFGDGTRLSIL.

This clone is termed medium-sized. The same CDR3 is also encoded by other DNA sequences in this sample. For the CDR3, the DNA is TGTGCCAGCAGCGGGACAGGCTCTGGAAACACCATATATTTT. As protein: CASSGTGSGNTIYF. The genes are TRBV9 and TRBJ1-3; 7 bases agree with TRBD1. The CDR3 loop spans 14 amino acids. Germline V gene data show CDR1 as SGDLS and CDR2 as YYNGEE. The V segment lost 3 bases and the J segment 0 bases; nucleotides outside the gene matches: 0.

To note about this clone: The CDR3 does not end in the conserved phenylalanine or tryptophan, so this is likely a read error. No DNA is shown, since the ends of the CDR3 on it are uncertain; the CDR3 is the one TCRdb lists. The rearrangement joins TRBV27 to TRBJ1-4. Germline V gene lookup returns CDR1 MNHEY and CDR2 SMNVEV (reference sequence). Ends included, the CDR3 has 10 residues. CDR3 in amino acids: CASSTFPGRL.

This clone has only a few counts. V is TRBV19 and J is TRBJ1-5; D gene uncertain. The CDR3 runs 13 residues. V dropped 1 base and J dropped 6 bases, with 7 bases sitting between them. CDR1 is LNHDA and CDR2 is SQIVND in the germline V gene (reference sequence). The CDR3 nucleotides are TGTGCCAGTAGTATAGCTCACAGTCAGCCCCAGCATTTT. Amino acid sequence: CASSIAHSQPQHF.

CDR3 DNA: TGCAGCGTTGAAGATGGAGGGGAGTTATCCTACAATGAGCAGTTCTTC. Its protein is CSVEDGGELSYNEQFF. The J gene is TRBJ2-1, the V gene TRBV29-1, with D perhaps TRBD2 (6 bases). Trimming removed 0 bases from V and 1 base from J, with 13 bases in between. The CDR3 totals 16 residues. Looked up from germline, CDR1 is SQVTM and CDR2 is ANQGSEA.

With respect to this clone: A far larger clone is only one base removed, so a read error is likely. V usage is TRBV28 and J usage is TRBJ1-2; no clear D gene. Germline V CDR1 and CDR2: MDHEN, SYDVKM. This CDR3 is 12 amino acids long. Deletions cut 4 bases from V and 6 bases from J, with 9 bases between. Here the CDR3 reads CASSYSPDGYTF. CDR3 nucleotides: TGTGCCAGCAGTTACAGTCCGGATGGCTACACCTTC.

The rearrangement uses TRBV11-3 and TRBJ2-1, with D hard to call. V lost 3 bases to trimming and J lost 4 bases, with 7 bases between them. The CDR3 has 13 amino acids. The germline V gene has CDR1 SGHNT and CDR2 YENEEA. The CDR3 region has the DNA TGTGCCAGCAGCTTCCAGGTTTACAATGAGCAGTTCTTC. As protein: CASSFQVYNEQFF.

This clone was found a few times. A far more abundant clone sits one base away, making this likely a read error. The rearrangement links TRBV30 to TRBJ1-2; D uncertain. The CDR3 loop spans 13 amino acids. CDR1 is GTSNPN, CDR2 SVGIG, per germline (reference sequence). Trimming stripped 6 bases from V and 0 bases from J, with 11 bases between. DNA of the CDR3: TGTGCCTGCCCAGGACGGGCTAACTATGGCTACACCTTC. Translation gives CACPGRANYGYTF.

The V and J genes are TRBV7-2 and TRBJ2-1, with D possibly being TRBD1 (5 bases). Trimming pared 0 bases from V and 2 bases from J, leaving 11 bases between. CDR1 SGHTA and CDR2 FQGNSA come from the germline V gene. The CDR3 is 16 residues long. CDR3 in DNA: TGTGCCAGCAGCTTAGCGGGTCAGGGCCCCTACAATGAGCAGTTCTTC. Translated: CASSLAGQGPYNEQFF.

The sample holds a few counts of this clone. The J gene is TRBJ1-1, the V gene TRBV19; no firm D call. Germline-derived CDR1 and CDR2 are LNHDA and SQIVND (reference sequence). V was trimmed by 11 bases and J by 3 bases, leaving 13 bases between them. This CDR3 spans 12 amino acids. The CDR3 DNA sequence: TGTGCCGGCCCTGGGATCGACACTGAAGCTTTCTTT. Protein sequence: CAGPGIDTEAFF.

The chain couples TRBV6-6 to TRBJ2-7; no firm D call. The V end was cut by 6 bases, the J end by 4 bases, with 7 bases between. CDR3 length: 11 residues. Germline V CDR1 and CDR2: MNHNY, SVGAGI (reference sequence). CDR3 amino acids: CASSPRYEQYF. The CDR3 bases are TGTGCCAGCAGCCCAAGGTACGAGCAGTACTTC.

The chain combines TRBV11-1 with TRBJ1-4; D perhaps matches TRBD1 (6 bases). The CDR3 spans 15 residues. V gave up 1 base and J gave up 0 bases, with 6 bases separating them. Germline CDR1 and CDR2: SGHAT and FQDESV (reference sequence). The CDR3 DNA is TGTGCCAGCAGCTTAGGGACAGCAACTAATGAAAAACTGTTTTTT. Encoded protein: CASSLGTATNEKLFF.

J is TRBJ2-6 and V is TRBV29-1; D gene uncertain. The CDR3 totals 16 residues. Trimming removed 5 bases from V and 0 bases from J, with 14 bases in between. Germline lookup yields CDR1 SQVTM and CDR2 ANQGSEA. The CDR3 region is CSVFEIVTSGANVLTF. The CDR3 DNA sequence: TGCAGCGTTTTTGAGATAGTAACCTCTGGGGCCAACGTCCTGACTTTC.

The rearrangement joins TRBV30 to TRBJ2-3, with D possibly matching TRBD1 (6 bases). V was trimmed by 4 bases and J by 4 bases, leaving 12 bases between them. This CDR3 contains 13 residues. Germline CDR1 and CDR2: GTSNPN and SVGIG (reference sequence). The DNA for the CDR3 is TGTGCCTGGATGACCAAGGGGGCAGATACGCAGTATTTT. Protein sequence: CAWMTKGADTQYF.

A note on this clone: Given a much more abundant clone one base away, this may be a read error. Other DNA sequences from this sample encode an identical CDR3 as well. This chain joins TRBV6-5 and TRBJ1-4, with a weak D call TRBD1 (5 bases). The germline CDR1 and CDR2 sequences are MNHEY and SVGAGI. The CDR3 has 14 residues. The CDR3 nucleotides read TGCGCCAGCAGGAAGGGGTTGGGAAATGAAAAACTGTTTTTT. Translation gives CASRKGLGNEKLFF.

This chain links TRBV19 with TRBJ1-3; possibly TRBD1 for D (6 bases). V gave up 5 bases and J gave up 1 base, with 18 bases separating them. Germline CDR1 and CDR2: LNHDA and SQIVND (reference sequence). This CDR3 comprises 17 residues. CDR3 region: CASSPRGGRSSGNTIYF. CDR3 in DNA: TGTGCCAGTAGTCCCCGGGGGGGCAGGTCTTCTGGAAACACCATATATTTT.

On this clone itself: A far larger clone is one base from this, pointing to a likely read error. Because the CDR3 is missing its conserved closing phenylalanine or tryptophan, this is likely a read error. J is TRBJ2-7 and V is TRBV14; 8 nucleotides match TRBD1. V dropped 4 bases and J dropped 0; count of bases not matched to a gene: 5. This CDR3 has 15 residues. The germline CDR1 and CDR2 sequences are SGHDN and FVKESK. CDR3 loop: CASSLDRGSSYEQYL. The CDR3 DNA reads TGTGCCAGCAGCCTAGACAGGGGAAGCTCCTACGAGCAGTACTTG.

With regard to this clone: This probably arose from a read error, given a far larger clone one base away. The CDR3: CASSLWTANYGYTF. The CDR3 DNA sequence: TGTGCCAGCAGTTTATGGACGGCTAACTATGGCTACACCTTC. This sequence joins TRBV28 and TRBJ1-2; D is uncertain. Per germline, CDR1 MDHEN and CDR2 SYDVKM. This CDR3 has 14 amino acids. With 0 bases removed from V and 0 bases from J, the gap between germline ends came to 5 bases.

This clone has only a few counts. This chain links TRBV6-5 with TRBJ1-2; D uncertain. CDR3 length equals 14 residues. Germline V gives CDR1 MNHEY, CDR2 SVGAGI. V dropped 0 bases and J dropped 6 bases, with 11 bases sitting between them. The CDR3: CASSYSGFRNGYTF. The CDR3 nucleotides are TGTGCCAGCAGTTACTCGGGTTTCCGGAATGGCTACACCTTC.

This rearrangement joins TRBV5-1 to TRBJ2-1, with 8 bases fitting TRBD1. Per germline, CDR1 SGHRS and CDR2 YFSETQ. The CDR3 is made up of 13 amino acids. Trimming cost V 7 bases and J 9 bases; bases outside gene matches: 9. CDR3 protein: CASALGQGAEQFF. The DNA for the CDR3 is TGCGCCAGCGCCCTTGGACAGGGCGCTGAGCAGTTCTTC. Full variable domain (remainder filled in from reference TRBV5-1 and TRBJ2-1): KAGVTQTPRYLIKTRGQQVTLSCSPISGHRSVSWYQQTPGQGLQFLFEYFSETQRNKGNFPGRFSGRQFSNSRSEMNVSTLELGDSALYLCASALGQGAEQFFGPGTRLTVL.

The chain links TRBV10-3 to TRBJ1-4; 8 bases are a match to TRBD1. The CDR3 runs to 16 residues. Trimming removed 3 bases from V and 8 bases from J; junction bases left unmatched: 11. The V gene's germline CDR1 is ENHRY and CDR2 SYGVKD. CDR3 region: CAISDPGVQGEEKLFF. The DNA for the CDR3 is TGTGCCATCAGTGATCCGGGGGTACAGGGGGAGGAAAAACTGTTTTTT.

V gene TRBV30 combines with J gene TRBJ2-7; D tentatively reads TRBD1 or TRBD2 (6 bases each). Germline assignment: CDR1 GTSNPN and CDR2 SVGIG (reference sequence). The CDR3 is made up of 16 amino acids. Trimming took 1 base from V and 9 from J, leaving 25 bases between them. This CDR3 reads CAWSEGGSGLGLVQYF. The CDR3 coding sequence is TGTGCCTGGAGTGAAGGGGGATCGGGACTGGGCTTGGTGCAGTACTTC. The complete variable domain, with remaining parts taken from reference TRBV30 and TRBJ2-7, reads SQTIHQWPATLVQPVGSPLSLECTVEGTSNPNLYWYRQAAGRGLQLLFYSVGIGQISSEVPQNLSASRPQDRQFILSSKKLLLSDSGFYLCAWSEGGSGLGLVQYFGPGTRLTVT.

The V gene is TRBV6-1, the J gene TRBJ2-7; TRBD2 matches 13 bases. CDR3 length equals 14 residues. J lost 2 bases, V lost 7 bases, and 2 bases had no gene match. Germline-derived CDR1 and CDR2 are MNHNS and SASEGT. The CDR3 loop is CASKGLAGTYEQYF. As DNA, the CDR3 is TGTGCCAGCAAGGGACTAGCGGGAACCTACGAGCAGTACTTC.